The next 27 T cell receptor beta chains were all read from a single sample in a study of CD8+ T cells in alopecia areata. As for treatment: oral pan-JAK inhibitor, 5-10 mg twice daily. TCR sequencing used cDNA made by reverse transcription of extracted RNA. The method was immunoSEQ multiplex PCR; TCRdb's version includes in-frame clones alone and lacks a portion of them. This sample has under 300,000 clones; 60% occur once, and the top ten carry about 0.88%. The sequences come from CD4+ T cells sorted from blood, collected at roughly week 53, from a patient treated with tofacitinib. The source of these receptors is a human donor with alopecia areata.

V gene TRBV29-1 combines with J gene TRBJ2-3, with 8 bases fitting TRBD2. Trimming took 4 bases from V and 1 from J; bases not matched to a gene: 10. The CDR3 contains 16 residues. The germline V gene has CDR1 SQVTM and CDR2 ANQGSEA. In nucleotides, the CDR3 is TGCAGCGTTGTAGGGCTAGCGGGTGCTGGCACAGATACGCAGTATTTT. Its protein product is CSVVGLAGAGTDTQYF.

This clone was observed a handful of times. The J gene is TRBJ2-7, the V gene TRBV7-2, with 7 bases aligning to TRBD2. The CDR3 runs 14 residues. Germline loops: CDR1 SGHTA, CDR2 FQGNSA. V shed 5 bases, J shed 7 bases, and the junction held 11 bases outside the gene matches. CDR3 residues: CASSDARGTGEQYF. The CDR3 nucleotides are TGTGCCAGCAGCGACGCGCGGGGGACGGGGGAGCAGTACTTC.

V gene TRBV25-1 combines with J gene TRBJ2-5; TRBD2 matches 9 bases. The CDR3 loop spans 14 amino acids. Trimming cost V 6 bases and J 0 bases; bases outside gene matches: 2. The germline V gene encodes CDR1 MGHDK and CDR2 SYGVNS. The CDR3 reads CASRTSGDQETQYF. The CDR3 DNA follows: TGTGCCAGCAGGACTAGCGGCGACCAAGAGACCCAGTACTTC.

This clone was detected only a few times. The chain links TRBV18 to TRBJ2-3, with D maybe TRBD1 (5 bases). Germline V CDR1 and CDR2: KGHSH, LQKENI. CDR3 size: 17 residues. Deletions cut 2 bases from V and 1 base from J, with 16 bases between. The CDR3 protein is CASSPWIRVDGTDTQYF. CDR3 DNA sequence: TGTGCCAGCTCACCATGGATCAGGGTAGATGGCACAGATACGCAGTATTTT.

A few counts support this clone. V gene TRBV29-1 combines with J gene TRBJ2-7, with 8 bases identical to TRBD1. Germline CDR1 reads SQVTM; CDR2 reads ANQGSEA. Trimming cost V 5 bases and J 5 bases; bases outside gene matches: 5. CDR3 length: 12 residues. The CDR3 bases are TGCAGCGTTTGGACAGGGCTAAACGAGCAGTACTTC. It specifies CSVWTGLNEQYF.

A few counts support this clone. The chain recombines TRBV30 with TRBJ1-6, with TRBD1 matching 10 bases. CDR3 size: 15 residues. Germline CDR1 GTSNPN, CDR2 SVGIG (reference sequence). The V segment lost 4 bases and the J segment 7 bases; nucleotides outside the gene matches: 7. As DNA, the CDR3 is TGTGCCTGGAATCCGGGACAGGGGCGAAATTCACCCCTCCACTTT. This codes for CAWNPGQGRNSPLHF.

The rearrangement uses TRBV19 and TRBJ1-1; the D gene is possibly TRBD1 (6 bases). Germline V gives CDR1 LNHDA, CDR2 SQIVND (reference sequence). Trimming shortened V by 6 bases and J by 0 bases, and 14 bases separated the two germline ends. CDR3 length: 15 residues. The CDR3 coding sequence is TGTGCCAGTAGGTCCCAGGGACAACTGAACACTGAAGCTTTCTTT. This encodes CASRSQGQLNTEAFF.

The CDR3 DNA follows: TGTGCCAGCAGAACGGGACAGGGGGCCTACGAGCAGTACTTC. This sequence encodes CASRTGQGAYEQYF. The V gene is TRBV6-5, the J gene TRBJ2-7, with 11 positions matching TRBD1. The CDR3 sequence is 14 residues long. Germline CDR1 reads MNHEY; CDR2 reads SVGAGI. The trim removed 6 bases at V and 2 bases at J, leaving 3 bases unmatched.

This chain joins TRBV5-1 and TRBJ2-3; possibly TRBD2 for D (5 bases). Per the germline V gene, CDR1 is SGHRS and CDR2 is YFSETQ. The CDR3 spans 13 residues. V lost 3 bases and J lost 6, with 11 bases in between. The CDR3 region has the DNA TGCGCCAGCAGCTCACCGAGGGCGGATACGCAGTATTTT. As protein: CASSSPRADTQYF. Supplemented by reference TRBV5-1 and TRBJ2-3, the full variable domain reads KAGVTQTPRYLIKTRGQQVTLSCSPISGHRSVSWYQQTPGQGLQFLFEYFSETQRNKGNFPGRFSGRQFSNSRSEMNVSTLELGDSALYLCASSSPRADTQYFGPGTRLTVL.

The rearrangement joins TRBV11-2 to TRBJ2-5; D unresolved. Germline-derived CDR1 and CDR2 are SGHAT and FQNNGV. Trimming took off 1 base at V and 0 bases at J, with 15 bases between the two ends. The CDR3 has 17 residues. This CDR3 is CASSLGSYGRYQETQYF. The CDR3 DNA reads as TGTGCCAGCAGCTTAGGATCGTATGGGCGGTACCAAGAGACCCAGTACTTC.

The chain joins TRBV12-5 to TRBJ2-3, with D perhaps matching TRBD2 (6 bases). Germline V lookup: CDR1 LGHNT, CDR2 FRNRAP. The ends were cut back, 6 bases at V and 10 bases at J, with 14 bases in the middle. The CDR3 has 12 residues. This chain's CDR3 is CASGRPSDPQYF. The CDR3 coding sequence is TGTGCTAGTGGCCGGCCTAGCGATCCGCAGTATTTT.

The genes are TRBV29-1 and TRBJ2-3; 10 bases are a match to TRBD2. The germline V gene has CDR1 SQVTM and CDR2 ANQGSEA. The CDR3 contains 13 residues. With 7 bases clipped from V and 6 bases from J, the junction kept 7 bases outside the gene matches. The DNA of the CDR3 is TGCAGCGCCCTAGCGGGGGTAGGGGATACGCAGTATTTT. Amino acids: CSALAGVGDTQYF.

Only a few counts were recorded for this clone. The V gene is TRBV7-8, the J gene TRBJ2-2, with 7 bases aligning to TRBD2. The CDR3 has 15 amino acids. The V and J ends lost 6 bases and 5 bases, in that order; junction bases with no gene match: 9. The germline CDR1 and CDR2 sequences are SGHVS and FQNEAQ. CDR3 in amino acids: CASRTRSGGTGELFF. The CDR3, as DNA: TGTGCCAGCAGAACCCGGTCGGGGGGTACCGGGGAGCTGTTTTTT.

The rearrangement uses TRBV5-4 and TRBJ2-2; D gene uncertain. The ends were cut back, 4 bases at V and 6 bases at J, with 10 bases in the middle. This CDR3 comprises 13 residues. Per germline, CDR1 SGHNT and CDR2 YYREEE (reference sequence). CDR3 region: CASSPWVSGELFF. The CDR3 coding sequence is TGTGCCAGCAGCCCGTGGGTTTCCGGGGAGCTGTTTTTT.

The chain joins TRBV11-1 to TRBJ1-1; D ambiguous. This CDR3 spans 15 amino acids. CDR1 is SGHAT, CDR2 FQDESV, per germline (reference sequence). The V and J ends lost 0 bases and 1 base respectively, with 9 bases between them. CDR3 in DNA: TGTGCCAGCAGCTTAGCTTCAGCGTGGAACACTGAAGCTTTCTTT. Encoded protein: CASSLASAWNTEAFF.

This chain's CDR3 is CASSLARLGGHEQFF. The CDR3 nucleotides are TGTGCCAGCAGCTTAGCGCGACTGGGGGGCCATGAGCAGTTCTTC. The gene calls are TRBV7-8 and TRBJ2-1; TRBD1 or TRBD2 may be the D gene (6 bases each). CDR3 size: 15 residues. With 0 bases removed from V and 8 bases from J, the gap between germline ends came to 14 bases. Germline CDR1 reads SGHVS; CDR2 reads FQNEAQ. Supplemented by reference TRBV7-8 and TRBJ2-1, the full variable domain reads GAGVSQSPRYKVAKRGQDVALRCDPISGHVSLFWYQQALGQGPEFLTYFQNEAQLDKSGLPSDRFFAERPEGSVSTLKIQRTQQEDSAVYLCASSLARLGGHEQFFGPGTRLTVL.

The chain uses TRBV29-1 and TRBJ2-2, with TRBD1 matching over 9 bases. CDR3 length: 15 amino acids. Germline assignment: CDR1 SQVTM and CDR2 ANQGSEA. Trimming cost V 2 bases and J 5 bases; bases outside gene matches: 6. The CDR3 DNA reads as TGCAGCGTTGAACCGGGACAGGGAACTACCGGGGAGCTGTTTTTT. Encoded protein: CSVEPGQGTTGELFF.

V usage is TRBV9 and J usage is TRBJ2-3; D unresolved. Trimming took 0 bases from V and 3 from J, leaving 11 bases between them. The germline gives CDR1 SGDLS, CDR2 YYNGEE. This CDR3 is 15 amino acids long. The CDR3 region has the DNA TGTGCCAGCAGCGTAGAGGTCCAGTGGACAGATACGCAGTATTTT. Its protein is CASSVEVQWTDTQYF.

The sample holds a few counts of this clone. The rearrangement uses TRBV7-3 and TRBJ2-1; 8 bases agree with TRBD2. The germline CDR1 and CDR2 sequences are SGHTA and FQGTGA. Germline trimming cut 0 bases from V and 6 bases from J; bases unmatched to any gene: 4. The CDR3 is 15 amino acids. The CDR3 loop reads CASSLTPGTSNEQFF. The CDR3 DNA reads as TGTGCCAGCAGCTTAACTCCCGGGACTAGCAATGAGCAGTTCTTC.

V usage is TRBV2 and J usage is TRBJ1-1; no firm D call. The CDR3 is 13 residues long. Trimming pared 5 bases from V and 0 bases from J, leaving 7 bases between. The V gene's germline CDR1 is SNHLY and CDR2 FYNNEI. Here the CDR3 DNA reads TGTGCCAGCAGTACCCCAGTGAACACTGAAGCTTTCTTT. It encodes CASSTPVNTEAFF.

This sequence joins TRBV5-1 and TRBJ1-2, with D perhaps matching TRBD1 (6 bases). Germline V gives CDR1 SGHRS, CDR2 YFSETQ. The CDR3 extends over 14 amino acids. Trimming took off 0 bases at V and 6 bases at J, with 12 bases between the two ends. The CDR3 region is CASSLGLTGNGYTF. The CDR3 DNA is TGCGCCAGCAGCTTGGGCCTGACAGGAAATGGCTACACCTTC.

The chain recombines TRBV2 with TRBJ2-5, with no clear D. CDR1 SNHLY and CDR2 FYNNEI come from the germline V gene. V was cut by 4 bases and J by 5 bases, with 17 bases left in between. The CDR3 extends over 15 amino acids. CDR3 DNA sequence: TGTGCCAGCAGTGGGCAAGCCTCTGTTGGGGAGACCCAGTACTTC. This translates into CASSGQASVGETQYF.

CDR3 nucleotide sequence: TGTGCCAGCAGTGAAGAGGGTACCACAGATACGCAGTATTTT. Amino acid sequence: CASSEEGTTDTQYF. The rearrangement uses TRBV6-1 and TRBJ2-3; D ambiguous. The germline V gene encodes CDR1 MNHNS and CDR2 SASEGT. The CDR3 sequence is 14 residues long. V lost 1 base, J lost 2 bases, and 7 bases lay in between.

This rearrangement joins TRBV29-1 to TRBJ2-7, with TRBD1 identical over 9 bases. The length of the CDR3 is 13 residues. Trimming took 6 bases from V and 6 from J; bases not matched to a gene: 9. The V gene's germline CDR1 is SQVTM and CDR2 ANQGSEA. In DNA, the CDR3 is TGCAGCGTAGCCGGGACAGGGTTCCGCGAGCAGTACTTC. Amino acids: CSVAGTGFREQYF.

The chain employs TRBV30 and TRBJ1-5; D gene uncertain. Deletions cut 7 bases from V and 3 bases from J, with 16 bases between. CDR1 is GTSNPN, CDR2 SVGIG, per germline (reference sequence). The length of the CDR3 is 14 residues. In nucleotides, the CDR3 is TGTGCCTTGTCCGAGATAGGGCTCAATCAGCCCCAGCATTTT. Translation: CALSEIGLNQPQHF.

V is TRBV30 and J is TRBJ1-2; no clear D. The CDR3 contains 11 residues. Per germline, CDR1 GTSNPN and CDR2 SVGIG (reference sequence). Trimming removed 3 bases at V and 4 bases at J, with 6 bases between. CDR3 in amino acids: CAWRGGYGYTF. CDR3 in DNA: TGTGCCTGGAGGGGTGGCTATGGCTACACCTTC.

This clone was counted only a few times. The DNA for the CDR3 is TGTGCCAGCAGCGACAGCTCCTATAATTCACCCCTCCACTTT. Translation gives CASSDSSYNSPLHF. The chain links TRBV27 to TRBJ1-6; possible D gene TRBD1, 5 bases. The length of the CDR3 is 14 residues. The V gene's germline CDR1 is MNHEY and CDR2 SMNVEV (reference sequence). The ends were cut back, 6 bases at V and 0 bases at J, with 6 bases in the middle.